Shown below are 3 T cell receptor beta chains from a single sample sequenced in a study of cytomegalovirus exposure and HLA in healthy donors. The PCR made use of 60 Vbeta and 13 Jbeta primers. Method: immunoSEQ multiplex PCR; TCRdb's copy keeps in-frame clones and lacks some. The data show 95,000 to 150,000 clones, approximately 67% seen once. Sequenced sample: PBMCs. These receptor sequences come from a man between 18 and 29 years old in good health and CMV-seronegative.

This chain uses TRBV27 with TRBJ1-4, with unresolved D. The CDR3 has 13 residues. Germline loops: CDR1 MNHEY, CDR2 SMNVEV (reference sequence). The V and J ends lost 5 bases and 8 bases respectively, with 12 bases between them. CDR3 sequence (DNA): TGTGCCAGCAGTGCGGGATTCCTCGAAAAACTGTTTTTT. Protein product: CASSAGFLEKLFF.

In DNA form, the CDR3 reads TGCGCCAGCAGCCGGCCCAGACGGAGCTTAAGAGGTAAGTGTGGCTACACCTTC. Translation: CASSRPRRSLRGKCGYTF. The rearrangement joins TRBV4-1 to TRBJ1-2; no definite D call. Germline-derived CDR1 and CDR2 are MGHRA and YSYEKL. V lost 4 bases and J 7 bases, leaving 28 bases between the germline ends. CDR3 size: 18 residues.

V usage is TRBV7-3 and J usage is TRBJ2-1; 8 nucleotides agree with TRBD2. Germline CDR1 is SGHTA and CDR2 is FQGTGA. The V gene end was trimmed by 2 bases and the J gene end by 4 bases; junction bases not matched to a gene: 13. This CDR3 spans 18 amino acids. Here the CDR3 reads CASSLGPGGGPTYNEQFF. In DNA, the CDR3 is TGTGCCAGCAGCTTAGGGCCGGGGGGGGGCCCTACGTACAATGAGCAGTTCTTC.